This is a list of T cell receptor beta chains from one sample in a study of glioma-infiltrating T cells after dendritic cell vaccination. Using immunoSEQ multiplex PCR, the repertoire was profiled, and TCRdb retains in-frame clones only, with some absent. The sample yields around 96,000 clones, approximately 80% seen once. This material consisted of blood, taken before dendritic cell vaccination. The receptors stem from a human donor with glioblastoma. Both conserved end residues are part of each CDR3. A D gene is named only where the DNA matches it firmly. Size is stated for part of the rows, as once, few or many counts, or as a class when the clone is expanded.

clone_size: many; v_call: TRBV28; j_call: TRBJ2-6; d_call: TRBD1; cdr3_aa: CASTLMGQGRAGANVLTF; cdr3_nt: TGTGCCAGCACCCTAATGGGACAGGGGAGGGCTGGGGCCAACGTCCTGACTTTC
clone_size: NA; v_call: TRBV11-1; j_call: TRBJ2-5; d_call: NA; cdr3_aa: CASSTQGSQETQYF; cdr3_nt: TGTGCCAGCAGCACCCAGGGGTCTCAAGAGACCCAGTACTTC
clone_size: NA; v_call: TRBV18; j_call: TRBJ2-7; d_call: NA; cdr3_aa: CASSPTQAQSYEQYF; cdr3_nt: TGTGCCAGCTCGCCCACGCAGGCCCAGTCCTACGAGCAGTACTTC
clone_size: NA; v_call: TRBV4-1; j_call: TRBJ1-4; d_call: TRBD1; cdr3_aa: CASSLRQGPIAELFEKLFF; cdr3_nt: TGCGCCAGCAGCCTTAGACAGGGCCCGATTGCCGAACTCTTCGAAAAACTGTTTTTT
clone_size: few; v_call: TRBV2; j_call: TRBJ2-5; d_call: TRBD2; cdr3_aa: CASSDPTSGGAPETQYF; cdr3_nt: TGTGCCAGCAGTGACCCTACTAGCGGGGGGGCACCAGAGACCCAGTACTTC
clone_size: few; v_call: TRBV10-3; j_call: TRBJ1-1; d_call: NA; cdr3_aa: CAISDRTNTEAFF; cdr3_nt: TGTGCCATCAGTGATCGGACTAACACTGAAGCTTTCTTT
clone_size: NA; v_call: TRBV13; j_call: TRBJ1-1; d_call: NA; cdr3_aa: CASSPSLHVASMNTEAFF; cdr3_nt: TGTGCCAGCAGCCCGTCGCTCCACGTGGCCTCAATGAACACTGAAGCTTTCTTT
clone_size: NA; v_call: TRBV6-5; j_call: TRBJ1-2; d_call: TRBD1; cdr3_aa: CASRHWTGANYGYTF; cdr3_nt: TGTGCCAGCAGGCACTGGACAGGAGCTAACTATGGCTACACCTTC
clone_size: few; v_call: TRBV27; j_call: TRBJ2-1; d_call: TRBD1; cdr3_aa: CASSFQGAYNEQFF; cdr3_nt: TGTGCCAGCAGTTTTCAGGGGGCTTACAATGAGCAGTTCTTC
clone_size: NA; v_call: TRBV19; j_call: TRBJ2-2; d_call: TRBD1; cdr3_aa: CASSIQGAPTGELFF; cdr3_nt: TGTGCCAGTAGTATACAGGGGGCGCCGACCGGGGAGCTGTTTTTT
clone_size: few; v_call: TRBV5-6; j_call: TRBJ2-5; d_call: NA; cdr3_aa: CASSSNLGRQETQYF; cdr3_nt: TGTGCCAGCAGCTCCAACCTGGGGCGTCAAGAGACCCAGTACTTC
clone_size: NA; v_call: TRBV27; j_call: TRBJ1-5; d_call: NA; cdr3_aa: CASSLTGPQPQHF; cdr3_nt: TGTGCCAGCAGTTTGACAGGTCCCCAGCCCCAGCATTTT
clone_size: NA; v_call: TRBV5-1; j_call: TRBJ2-3; d_call: TRBD2; cdr3_aa: CASSRTSGTDTQYF; cdr3_nt: TGCGCCAGCAGCCGGACTAGCGGCACAGATACGCAGTATTTT
clone_size: NA; v_call: TRBV5-1; j_call: TRBJ2-3; d_call: TRBD2; cdr3_aa: CASSLAGETDTQYF; cdr3_nt: TGCGCCAGCAGCTTAGCGGGAGAGACAGATACGCAGTATTTT
clone_size: once; v_call: TRBV5-1; j_call: TRBJ2-1; d_call: TRBD2; cdr3_aa: CASSLGAGERNEQFF; cdr3_nt: TGCGCCAGCAGCTTGGGAGCGGGAGAGAGGAATGAGCAGTTCTTC
clone_size: NA; v_call: TRBV5-8; j_call: TRBJ1-6; d_call: NA; cdr3_aa: CASSWGVTSNSPLHF; cdr3_nt: TGTGCCAGCAGCTGGGGGGTAACCTCGAATTCACCCCTCCACTTT
clone_size: NA; v_call: TRBV10-3; j_call: TRBJ2-2; d_call: TRBD2; cdr3_aa: CAIPRPGLAANTGELFF; cdr3_nt: TGTGCCATCCCCCGGCCGGGACTAGCGGCGAACACCGGGGAGCTGTTTTTT
clone_size: NA; v_call: TRBV28; j_call: TRBJ1-5; d_call: TRBD1; cdr3_aa: CASSFYRTGSGNQPQHF; cdr3_nt: TGTGCCAGCAGTTTTTACCGGACAGGGTCGGGTAATCAGCCCCAGCATTTT
clone_size: NA; v_call: TRBV7-3; j_call: TRBJ2-2; d_call: NA; cdr3_aa: CASSLKGGGTGELFF; cdr3_nt: TGTGCCAGCAGCTTAAAGGGGGGGGGCACCGGGGAGCTGTTTTTT
clone_size: NA; v_call: TRBV6-1; j_call: TRBJ1-1; d_call: TRBD1; cdr3_aa: CASSEVGGLVPAFF; cdr3_nt: TGTGCCAGCAGTGAAGTAGGGGGCCTGGTTCCAGCTTTCTTT
clone_size: once; v_call: TRBV29-1; j_call: TRBJ2-1; d_call: NA; cdr3_aa: CSVGSNQGWQFF; cdr3_nt: TGCAGCGTTGGGTCGAATCAGGGTTGGCAGTTCTTC
clone_size: NA; v_call: TRBV11-2; j_call: TRBJ2-1; d_call: TRBD1; cdr3_aa: CASSPRGQGGFF; cdr3_nt: TGTGCCAGCAGCCCCCGAGGACAGGGTGGGTTCTTC
clone_size: once; v_call: TRBV5-1; j_call: TRBJ1-2; d_call: TRBD1; cdr3_aa: CASSSEMTGKGYGYTF; cdr3_nt: TGCGCCAGCAGCTCTGAGATGACAGGGAAGGGCTATGGCTACACCTTC
clone_size: NA; v_call: TRBV18; j_call: TRBJ2-3; d_call: NA; cdr3_aa: CASSPQRFGGTDTQYF; cdr3_nt: TGTGCCAGCTCACCACAGCGGTTTGGGGGCACAGATACGCAGTATTTT
clone_size: few; v_call: TRBV10-3; j_call: TRBJ2-1; d_call: NA; cdr3_aa: CAISVPEAYNEQFF; cdr3_nt: TGTGCCATCAGTGTGCCTGAGGCCTACAATGAGCAGTTCTTC
clone_size: NA; v_call: TRBV18; j_call: TRBJ2-7; d_call: TRBD1; cdr3_aa: CASSPLPGQDYEQYF; cdr3_nt: TGTGCCAGCTCACCACTCCCGGGACAGGACTACGAGCAGTACTTC
clone_size: NA; v_call: TRBV27; j_call: TRBJ2-3; d_call: TRBD2; cdr3_aa: CASRRLAGAADTQYF; cdr3_nt: TGTGCCAGCAGACGACTAGCGGGAGCAGCAGATACGCAGTATTTT
clone_size: NA; v_call: TRBV19; j_call: TRBJ1-5; d_call: NA; cdr3_aa: CASSIGRVANQPQHF; cdr3_nt: TGTGCCAGTAGTATCGGCAGGGTGGCCAATCAGCCCCAGCATTTT
clone_size: NA; v_call: TRBV11-2; j_call: TRBJ1-5; d_call: NA; cdr3_aa: CASSSQGRQPQHF; cdr3_nt: TGTGCCAGCAGCTCCCAGGGCCGTCAGCCCCAGCATTTT
clone_size: NA; v_call: TRBV7-9; j_call: TRBJ2-1; d_call: TRBD1; cdr3_aa: CASSTGTGFRNEQFF; cdr3_nt: TGTGCCAGCAGCACCGGGACAGGTTTCCGCAATGAGCAGTTCTTC
clone_size: NA; v_call: TRBV11-2; j_call: TRBJ2-3; d_call: NA; cdr3_aa: CASSLVPGASTDTQYF; cdr3_nt: TGTGCCAGCAGCTTAGTTCCAGGGGCTAGCACAGATACGCAGTATTTT
clone_size: NA; v_call: TRBV18; j_call: TRBJ2-1; d_call: TRBD2; cdr3_aa: CASSPLAGGGEQFF; cdr3_nt: TGTGCCAGCTCACCGCTAGCGGGGGGCGGTGAGCAGTTCTTC
clone_size: NA; v_call: TRBV5-1; j_call: TRBJ2-7; d_call: TRBD1; cdr3_aa: CASSFQGASASYEQYF; cdr3_nt: TGCGCCAGCAGCTTCCAGGGGGCATCTGCCTCCTACGAGCAGTACTTC
clone_size: NA; v_call: TRBV20-1; j_call: TRBJ1-2; d_call: NA; cdr3_aa: CSARQNDGYTF; cdr3_nt: TGCAGTGCGAGACAGAACGATGGCTACACCTTC
clone_size: NA; v_call: TRBV6-1; j_call: TRBJ2-7; d_call: NA; cdr3_aa: CASSDLIRDTRYYEQYF; cdr3_nt: TGTGCCAGCAGTGATCTGATACGGGACACTCGATACTACGAGCAGTACTTC
clone_size: NA; v_call: TRBV4-2; j_call: TRBJ2-1; d_call: TRBD2; cdr3_aa: CASSRPGLAPANEQFF; cdr3_nt: TGTGCCAGCAGCCGCCCGGGACTAGCGCCCGCCAATGAGCAGTTCTTC
clone_size: NA; v_call: TRBV18; j_call: TRBJ2-7; d_call: TRBD1; cdr3_aa: CASSPSGTGLSYEQYF; cdr3_nt: TGTGCCAGCTCACCCTCGGGGACAGGACTTTCCTACGAGCAGTACTTC
clone_size: NA; v_call: TRBV7-9; j_call: TRBJ2-7; d_call: NA; cdr3_aa: CASSLGQGIFYEQYF; cdr3_nt: TGTGCCAGCAGCTTAGGCCAGGGAATTTTCTACGAGCAGTACTTC
clone_size: NA; v_call: TRBV10-3; j_call: TRBJ2-7; d_call: NA; cdr3_aa: CAISELSQSGQYF; cdr3_nt: TGTGCCATCAGTGAGTTATCTCAAAGCGGGCAGTACTTC
clone_size: many; v_call: TRBV19; j_call: TRBJ1-4; d_call: NA; cdr3_aa: CASSIRGATNEKLFF; cdr3_nt: TGTGCCAGTAGTATACGGGGGGCAACTAATGAAAAACTGTTTTTT
clone_size: NA; v_call: TRBV6-1; j_call: TRBJ1-1; d_call: TRBD1; cdr3_aa: CASSLGQVAEAFF; cdr3_nt: TGTGCCAGCAGTCTGGGACAGGTCGCTGAAGCTTTCTTT
clone_size: NA; v_call: TRBV30; j_call: TRBJ1-6; d_call: NA; cdr3_aa: CAWSVLPSPLHF; cdr3_nt: TGTGCCTGGAGTGTACTTCCATCACCCCTCCACTTT
clone_size: once; v_call: TRBV6-6; j_call: TRBJ2-5; d_call: TRBD2; cdr3_aa: CASRAGSGQETQYF; cdr3_nt: TGTGCCAGCAGAGCGGGGTCTGGGCAAGAGACCCAGTACTTC
clone_size: NA; v_call: TRBV6-5; j_call: TRBJ2-1; d_call: TRBD1; cdr3_aa: CASQMTGAYNEQFF; cdr3_nt: TGTGCCAGCCAAATGACAGGGGCCTACAATGAGCAGTTCTTC
clone_size: NA; v_call: TRBV7-9; j_call: TRBJ1-2; d_call: TRBD1; cdr3_aa: CASSSPGQGVYGYTF; cdr3_nt: TGTGCCAGCAGCTCCCCGGGACAGGGGGTCTATGGCTACACCTTC
clone_size: once; v_call: TRBV28; j_call: TRBJ1-2; d_call: TRBD1; cdr3_aa: CASSTDLINRGAYGYTF; cdr3_nt: TGTGCCAGCAGCACCGATCTTATTAACAGGGGAGCCTATGGCTACACCTTC
clone_size: NA; v_call: TRBV6-5; j_call: TRBJ2-7; d_call: TRBD2; cdr3_aa: CASRSLAGGNFEQYF; cdr3_nt: TGTGCCAGCAGGTCACTAGCGGGGGGTAATTTCGAGCAGTACTTC
clone_size: NA; v_call: TRBV27; j_call: TRBJ2-1; d_call: TRBD2; cdr3_aa: CASIPGRAWGAGANEQFF; cdr3_nt: TGTGCCAGCATCCCCGGGAGGGCCTGGGGGGCGGGGGCGAATGAGCAGTTCTTC
clone_size: NA; v_call: TRBV6-5; j_call: TRBJ1-1; d_call: NA; cdr3_aa: CASGHMNTEAFF; cdr3_nt: TGTGCCAGCGGACATATGAACACTGAAGCTTTCTTT
clone_size: NA; v_call: TRBV7-9; j_call: TRBJ2-5; d_call: NA; cdr3_aa: CASSASWLTRGTQYF; cdr3_nt: TGTGCCAGCAGCGCATCGTGGCTCACCCGAGGGACCCAGTACTTC
clone_size: NA; v_call: TRBV28; j_call: TRBJ2-7; d_call: TRBD2; cdr3_aa: CASSPPAGEAYEQYF; cdr3_nt: TGTGCCAGCAGTCCCCCCGCGGGAGAGGCCTACGAGCAGTACTTC
clone_size: NA; v_call: TRBV19; j_call: TRBJ2-4; d_call: TRBD1; cdr3_aa: CASSRQGAQGNIQYF; cdr3_nt: TGTGCCAGTAGCCGACAGGGGGCGCAGGGAAACATTCAGTACTTC
clone_size: NA; v_call: TRBV5-1; j_call: TRBJ2-5; d_call: TRBD1; cdr3_aa: CASSLVGGGETQYF; cdr3_nt: TGCGCCAGCAGCTTGGTAGGGGGCGGGGAGACCCAGTACTTC
clone_size: NA; v_call: TRBV2; j_call: TRBJ2-3; d_call: TRBD2; cdr3_aa: CASSIAGGITDTQYF; cdr3_nt: TGTGCCAGCAGTATAGCGGGGGGCATCACAGATACGCAGTATTTT
clone_size: NA; v_call: TRBV20-1; j_call: TRBJ1-2; d_call: TRBD1; cdr3_aa: CSANRGSGYTF; cdr3_nt: TGCAGTGCTAACAGGGGCTCCGGCTACACCTTC
clone_size: once; v_call: TRBV30; j_call: TRBJ2-3; d_call: TRBD2; cdr3_aa: CAWSLLAGADTQYF; cdr3_nt: TGTGCCTGGAGTTTACTAGCGGGAGCAGATACGCAGTATTTT
clone_size: NA; v_call: TRBV28; j_call: TRBJ2-6; d_call: TRBD1; cdr3_aa: CASRSTGIGANVLTF; cdr3_nt: TGTGCCAGCAGGTCGACAGGGATCGGGGCCAACGTCCTGACTTTC
clone_size: NA; v_call: TRBV7-3; j_call: TRBJ1-6; d_call: NA; cdr3_aa: CASSLTLTGPLHF; cdr3_nt: TGTGCCAGCAGCTTAACTCTGACAGGACCCCTCCACTTT
clone_size: NA; v_call: TRBV2; j_call: TRBJ2-5; d_call: TRBD2; cdr3_aa: CASWRGGETQYF; cdr3_nt: TGTGCCAGCTGGCGGGGGGGAGAGACCCAGTACTTC
clone_size: once; v_call: TRBV11-2; j_call: TRBJ2-5; d_call: NA; cdr3_aa: CASSLGTEETQYF; cdr3_nt: TGTGCCAGCAGCTTAGGGACAGAAGAGACCCAGTACTTC